The present TCR beta chain was sequenced within a study of beta chain features in type 1 diabetes (dated by TCRdb to between 2017 and 2018). About the study as a whole: Patients and healthy donors did not differ in mean age, gender distribution, total cell number or subset yield. A total of roughly 100 million sorted cells were examined across all samples, and the number of cells per subset was strongly correlated with RNA yield. In the study, recently diagnosed type 1 diabetes patients and matched healthy donors were compared on the TCRB repertoires of their sorted circulating CD4+ T cell subsets. Regulatory and stem cell-like memory subsets were isolated from only 8 patients and about eight healthy donors, whereas naive and central memory subsets came from all 30 or so donors. Study-wide findings and limitations: A moderate but significant shortening of TCRB CDR3 length was observed in type 1 diabetes patients in all four CD4+ subsets. Naive, central memory and regulatory TCRB repertoires appeared more similar among patients than among healthy donors. At VDJ recombination sites, patients with type 1 diabetes made fewer insertions and deleted more nucleotides, a pattern implying thymic rearrangement abnormalities. HLA sub-analyses involved small numbers of individuals, so any influence of HLA type on TCRB rearrangement remained unresolved. PCR might favor shorter templates, but patient and control samples were amplified and corrected together, so any skew would affect both groups equally. Because cDNA rather than genomic DNA was sequenced, highly expressing activated cells could have been over-represented, although no difference in activation and CD3 levels was found between groups.

The entire isolated RNA was reverse transcribed using the High Capacity cDNA Reverse Transcription Kit, and thus expressed TCRB transcripts were sequenced. Stem cell-like memory T cell samples underwent survey-depth immunoSEQ sequencing, averaging roughly 1 million total reads per sample. Sorted cells were lysed in RLT buffer and RNA was extracted with DNase-treated RNeasy Micro or Mini kits, depending on cell number. Each cell subset was processed on its own to prevent cross-contamination, while patient and healthy donor samples were processed together. The immunoSEQ multiplex PCR was used to amplify TCRB sequences from cDNA, yielding 87-bp fragments that span the CDR3 region. Amplicons were sequenced on the Illumina HiSeq platform. Regarding the original processing steps: Synthetic template baselines were used to correct PCR bias computationally, reads within Hamming distance 2 were collapsed, and singletons that could not be merged were discarded. Reads were aligned to IMGT to assign V, D and J genes, CDR3 length, and insertions or deletions at six rearrangement sites. Clonotype counts were normalized to sorted cell number within each subset before computing true diversity and Gini coefficients with the tcR R package. The overlap coefficient, calculated on TCRB nucleotide sequences, was used to measure repertoire sharing. As stored in TCRdb, this immuneACCESS dataset retains in-frame rearrangements with V and J assigned. A fraction of the clones does not appear; measured against another copy, unresolved V genes explain less than half of the discrepancy, and the remainder lacks a known reason. That table gives V, J and clone size, and the DNA gave D and trimming. This sample lists about 25,000 clones; roughly 70% were detected once. The ten top clones hold 1.1% of the sample.

Remarks on this clone: What antigen it recognizes has not been identified. No per-base quality is available; no much larger clone lies one base away.

From each donor, a single peripheral blood sample of 100 to 150 mL on average was drawn into heparinised tubes. Using a panel that included CD45RO, CCR7, CD25, CD127, CD95 and CD27, naive, central memory, regulatory and stem cell-like memory CD4+ T cells were sorted on a BD FACSAria II. Every sorted population had a purity above 98%. PBMCs were isolated right away by Lymphoprep density gradient centrifugation and were stained directly, without culture. To minimize batch effects, samples were stained and sorted in pairs, one healthy donor with one patient per experiment. This receptor was identified in a woman aged 40-49 years with type 1 diabetes. Material: stem cell memory CD4+ T cells from blood. The sample's cell subset or site, from its label and the paper: stem cell-like memory CD4+ T cells.

In nucleotide form, the sequence is TGTGCCAGCAGTTTCGTCGCAGGGGAAGGAAACACCATATATTTT. Its protein product is CASSFVAGEGNTIYF. The sequence links TRBV6-6 to TRBJ1-3; the D gene is possibly TRBD1, with 6 bases matching. The CDR3 runs 15 residues from the cysteine to the phenylalanine. Of the read, only the CDR3 DNA is kept; its 45 bases are in frame from base 1. Sequences MNHNY (CDR1) and SVGAGI (CDR2) are obtained from the germline V gene (reference sequence). The V and J ends are trimmed by 4 bases and 4 bases, leaving 14 bases between them.